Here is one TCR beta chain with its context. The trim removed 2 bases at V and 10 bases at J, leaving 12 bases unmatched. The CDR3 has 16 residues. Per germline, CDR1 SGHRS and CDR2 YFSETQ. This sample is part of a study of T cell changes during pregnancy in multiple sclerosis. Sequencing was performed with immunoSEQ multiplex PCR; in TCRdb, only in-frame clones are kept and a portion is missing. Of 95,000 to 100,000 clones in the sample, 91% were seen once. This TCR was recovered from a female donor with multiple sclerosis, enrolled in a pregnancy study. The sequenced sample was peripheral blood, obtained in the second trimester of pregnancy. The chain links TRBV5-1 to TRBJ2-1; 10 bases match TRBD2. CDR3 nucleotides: TGCGCCAGCAGCTTAGGAAGATTAGCGGGAGGAGGGGAGCAGTTCTTC. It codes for CASSLGRLAGGGEQFF.